The rows below give T cell receptor beta chains drawn from one sample of a study of beta chain features in type 1 diabetes. TCRdb keeps only in-frame clones here, not all; method: immunoSEQ multiplex PCR. The sample lists hundreds of thousands of clones; 14% were seen once. The sample consisted of naive CD4+ T cells from blood. Every receptor here comes from a man aged 30 to 45 with type 1 diabetes. Each CDR3 is given with its conserved first and last residue. D genes are given only for firm matches. Expanded clones get a size class; other rows say once, few or many, or leave the size out.

v_call	clone_size	j_call	d_call	cdr3_length	cdr3_aa	cdr3_nt
TRBV5-1	few	TRBJ2-1	.	13	CASSITPGREQFF	TGCGCCAGCAGTATCACTCCTGGGCGAGAGCAGTTCTTC
TRBV19	few	TRBJ2-7	TRBD1	15	CASSIDRGSTYEQYF	TGTGCCAGTAGTATCGACAGGGGGTCTACTTACGAGCAGTACTTC
TRBV6-6	few	TRBJ1-2	.	13	CASSGGLKDGYTF	TGTGCCAGCAGTGGAGGGCTTAAGGATGGCTACACCTTC
TRBV28	.	TRBJ2-1	TRBD2	15	CASSVAGAAYNEQFF	TGTGCCAGCAGTGTAGCGGGAGCTGCCTACAATGAGCAGTTCTTC
TRBV7-9	few	TRBJ2-5	.	14	CASSLASSGETQYF	TGTGCCAGCAGCTTAGCTTCCAGCGGGGAGACCCAGTACTTC
TRBV5-4	few	TRBJ2-1	.	14	CASSLQDINNEQFF	TGTGCCAGCAGCTTGCAGGACATAAACAATGAGCAGTTCTTC
TRBV5-1	.	TRBJ1-1	.	15	CASSPVRPGDTEAFF	TGCGCCAGCAGCCCCGTTAGGCCGGGGGACACTGAAGCTTTCTTT
TRBV6-5	few	TRBJ2-7	TRBD2	15	CASRPSSGRLVEQYF	TGTGCCAGCAGACCTTCTAGCGGGAGGCTTGTGGAGCAGTACTTC
TRBV4-2	.	TRBJ2-1	TRBD2	15	CASSQGTSGTNEQFF	TGTGCCAGCAGCCAAGGGACTAGCGGGACCAATGAGCAGTTCTTC
TRBV28	.	TRBJ2-7	TRBD2	15	CASSLGASGTYEQYF	TGTGCCAGCAGTTTGGGGGCTAGCGGGACCTACGAGCAGTACTTC
TRBV29-1	.	TRBJ1-5	TRBD1	13	CSAGTDSNQPQHF	TGCAGCGCAGGGACAGATAGCAATCAGCCCCAGCATTTT
TRBV7-3	.	TRBJ2-1	.	16	CASSLIGGGTTGEQFF	TGTGCCAGCAGCCTCATCGGAGGGGGCACAACGGGTGAGCAGTTCTTC
TRBV7-9	.	TRBJ1-1	.	14	CASSSGAMNTEAFF	TGTGCCAGCAGCTCGGGAGCGATGAACACTGAAGCTTTCTTT
TRBV30	.	TRBJ1-1	.	14	CAWGPGQLNTEAFF	TGTGCCTGGGGCCCGGGACAATTGAACACTGAAGCTTTCTTT
TRBV4-2	.	TRBJ1-4	.	14	CASSQEGLLEKLFF	TGTGCCAGCAGCCAAGAGGGCCTCCTCGAAAAACTGTTTTTT
TRBV28	few	TRBJ1-2	.	12	CASSWTAYGYTF	TGTGCCAGCAGCTGGACAGCCTATGGCTACACCTTC
TRBV18	few	TRBJ1-1	.	16	CASSPLDPDLNTEAFF	TGTGCCAGCTCACCACTGGACCCGGACTTGAACACTGAAGCTTTCTTT
TRBV7-6	once	TRBJ1-2	.	13	CASSPDTIGGYTF	TGTGCCAGCAGCCCAGACACGATCGGTGGCTACACCTTC
TRBV29-1	.	TRBJ2-7	TRBD1	12	CSVSGQLYEQYF	TGCAGCGTATCGGGACAGTTATACGAGCAGTACTTC
TRBV9	.	TRBJ1-1	.	15	CASSAKLGLSTEAFF	TGTGCCAGCAGCGCGAAACTGGGGCTGAGCACTGAAGCTTTCTTT
TRBV5-1	.	TRBJ2-3	TRBD2	18	CASSSRGTSGFTTDTQYF	TGCGCCAGCAGCTCTCGGGGGACTAGCGGGTTTACCACAGATACGCAGTATTTT
TRBV27	.	TRBJ1-5	TRBD1	15	CASSFIRDRSQPQHF	TGTGCCAGCAGTTTCATCCGGGACAGGAGTCAGCCCCAGCATTTT
TRBV30	.	TRBJ1-2	.	14	CAWSPPGSSSGYTF	TGTGCCTGGAGTCCTCCGGGATCTTCGTCCGGCTACACCTTC
TRBV5-1	.	TRBJ2-5	TRBD1	15	CASSLAGTEEETQYF	TGCGCCAGCAGCTTGGCCGGGACAGAAGAAGAGACCCAGTACTTC
TRBV19	.	TRBJ1-4	.	13	CASSIGVNEKLFF	TGTGCCAGTAGTATCGGGGTTAATGAAAAACTGTTTTTT
TRBV11-2	few	TRBJ2-1	TRBD2	14	CASSSTSAYNEQFF	TGTGCCAGCAGCTCTACTAGCGCTTACAATGAGCAGTTCTTC
TRBV15	few	TRBJ2-1	TRBD1	15	CATSSIGTGSYEQFF	TGTGCCACCAGCAGTATTGGGACAGGATCCTATGAGCAGTTCTTC
TRBV5-1	few	TRBJ1-5	TRBD1	15	CASSLQGGGNQPQHF	TGCGCCAGCAGCCTACAGGGGGGAGGCAATCAGCCCCAGCATTTT
TRBV7-9	.	TRBJ1-2	TRBD1	16	CASSLNFARGLNGYTF	TGTGCCAGCAGCTTGAATTTCGCCAGGGGGTTAAATGGCTACACCTTC
TRBV7-2	few	TRBJ2-3	.	13	CASRNRVPDTQYF	TGTGCCAGCAGAAACAGGGTCCCAGATACGCAGTATTTT
TRBV6-5	.	TRBJ2-5	TRBD1	15	CASSRAGTGIETQYF	TGTGCCAGCAGTCGGGCCGGGACAGGAATAGAGACCCAGTACTTC
TRBV21-1	.	TRBJ2-4	.	15	CASPIGVLAKNIQYF	TGTGCCAGCCCAATCGGGGTACTAGCCAAAAACATTCAGTACTTC
TRBV28	few	TRBJ2-5	.	14	CASSRHGSGETQYF	TGTGCCAGCAGTCGCCATGGATCAGGGGAGACCCAGTACTTC
TRBV5-4	.	TRBJ2-5	.	15	CASSQYPTDQETQYF	TGTGCCAGCAGCCAATACCCAACGGACCAAGAGACCCAGTACTTC
TRBV18	.	TRBJ1-1	.	15	CASSPRQKSNTEAFF	TGTGCCAGCTCACCGAGACAGAAATCGAACACTGAAGCTTTCTTT
TRBV25-1	few	TRBJ2-6	.	17	CASSELAGGTGANVLTF	TGTGCCAGCAGTGAATTGGCAGGGGGGACTGGGGCCAACGTCCTGACTTTC
TRBV6-5	.	TRBJ1-1	TRBD1	14	CASSYTNRGRGAFF	TGTGCCAGCAGTTACACTAACAGGGGTCGTGGAGCTTTCTTT
TRBV7-2	.	TRBJ1-2	TRBD1	13	CASSETGWEGYTF	TGTGCCAGCAGCGAGACAGGGTGGGAAGGCTACACCTTC
TRBV4-3	few	TRBJ2-2	TRBD2	17	CASSPTLAGMNTGELFF	TGCGCCAGCAGCCCAACTTTAGCGGGAATGAACACCGGGGAGCTGTTTTTT
TRBV27	.	TRBJ1-5	.	16	CASSGSGRRRGQPQHF	TGTGCCAGCAGTGGATCAGGGAGGAGAAGGGGTCAGCCCCAGCATTTT
TRBV5-1	few	TRBJ1-1	TRBD1	14	CASSLEGAGAEAFF	TGCGCCAGCAGCTTGGAGGGGGCTGGGGCTGAAGCTTTCTTT
TRBV9	few	TRBJ2-3	.	16	CASSVHPGAATDTQYF	TGTGCCAGCAGCGTACACCCGGGAGCCGCCACAGATACGCAGTATTTT
TRBV5-1	few	TRBJ2-5	TRBD2	16	CASSPELAEGLMTQYF	TGCGCCAGCAGCCCCGAACTAGCGGAGGGCTTAATGACCCAGTACTTC
TRBV29-1	few	TRBJ1-1	.	14	CSVDVTVELTEAFF	TGCAGCGTTGACGTTACGGTAGAGCTCACTGAAGCTTTCTTT
TRBV15	few	TRBJ2-7	TRBD2	16	CATSRASGASSYEQYF	TGTGCCACCAGCAGGGCTAGCGGGGCGAGCTCCTACGAGCAGTACTTC
TRBV5-1	.	TRBJ1-1	.	13	CASSLELGTEAFF	TGCGCCAGCAGCTTGGAGCTCGGCACTGAAGCTTTCTTT
TRBV9	few	TRBJ2-5	.	15	CASTRGGRAQETQYF	TGTGCCAGCACGAGAGGCGGCAGGGCGCAGGAGACCCAGTACTTC
TRBV27	few	TRBJ1-1	TRBD1	17	CASSSRDRDWLNTEAFF	TGTGCCAGCAGTTCGCGGGACAGGGATTGGTTGAACACTGAAGCTTTCTTT